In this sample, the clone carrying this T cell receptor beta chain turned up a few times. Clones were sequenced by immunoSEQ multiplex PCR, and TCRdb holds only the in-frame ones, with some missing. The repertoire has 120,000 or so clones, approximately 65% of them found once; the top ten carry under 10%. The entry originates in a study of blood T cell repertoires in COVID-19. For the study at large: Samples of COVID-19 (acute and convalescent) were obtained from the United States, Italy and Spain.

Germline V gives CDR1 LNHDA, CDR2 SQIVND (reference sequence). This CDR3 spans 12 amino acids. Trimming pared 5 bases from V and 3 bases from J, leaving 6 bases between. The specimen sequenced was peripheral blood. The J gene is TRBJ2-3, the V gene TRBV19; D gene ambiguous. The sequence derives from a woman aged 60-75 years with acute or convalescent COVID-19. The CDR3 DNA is TGTGCCAGTAGTGAGAGGACAGATACGCAGTATTTT. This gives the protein CASSERTDTQYF.